The 18 T cell receptor beta chains below come from one sample, sequenced in a study of shared clonotypes between healthy human individuals. TCRdb's table, derived via immunoSEQ multiplex PCR, lists solely in-frame clones and lacks some. Here the sample spans about 560,000 clones, around three quarters being singletons. The sample was PBMCs. Every receptor here comes from a middle-aged woman in good health. Some clones in this sample may be carry-over from other donors' samples.

V is TRBV10-2 and J is TRBJ2-7, with TRBD1 identical over 8 bases. This CDR3 comprises 14 residues. Trimming cost V 7 bases and J 2 bases; bases outside gene matches: 7. The V gene's germline CDR1 is WSHSY and CDR2 SAAADI. CDR3 bases: TGCGCCAGCACCGAGGACAGGGAACCCTACGAGCAGTACTTC. The encoded protein is CASTEDREPYEQYF.

This rearrangement joins TRBV28 to TRBJ1-3; D is unresolved. CDR1 and CDR2 from the germline V gene are MDHEN and SYDVKM. This CDR3 is 16 amino acids long. V was cut by 1 base and J by 0 bases, with 10 bases left in between. The CDR3 coding sequence is TGTGCCAGCAGTTTATCGGATAGCCTCTCTGGAAACACCATATATTTT. This translates into CASSLSDSLSGNTIYF. The variable domain in full, with the rest retrieved from reference TRBV28 and TRBJ1-3, is DVKVTQSSRYLVKRTGEKVFLECVQDMDHENMFWYRQDPGLGLRLIYFSYDVKMKEKGDIPEGYSVSREKKERFSLILESASTNQTSMYLCASSLSDSLSGNTIYFGEGSWLTVV.

The chain is built from TRBV6-4 and TRBJ1-2; possibly TRBD1 for D (5 bases). Germline CDR1 and CDR2: MRHNA and SNTAGT. V lost 7 bases to trimming and J lost 6 bases, with 18 bases between them. There are 14 residues in the CDR3. In DNA form, the CDR3 reads TGTGCCAGCACCTCCGGACGACAGTCTGATGGCTACACCTTC. Protein sequence: CASTSGRQSDGYTF.

The V call is TRBV2, the J call TRBJ2-4, with 9 bases fitting TRBD1. Trimming at V came to 6 bases and at J to 8 bases, leaving 2 bases not matched to a gene. Germline V lookup: CDR1 SNHLY, CDR2 FYNNEI. The CDR3 spans 12 residues. CDR3 sequence reads: CASRGTGHIQYF. The CDR3, as DNA: TGTGCCAGCAGGGGGACAGGGCACATTCAGTACTTC.

This clone was counted only a few times. This is likely an artifact of a read error, given a far larger clone one base away. This rearrangement joins TRBV6-1 to TRBJ1-2; no clear D gene. The CDR3 totals 12 residues. Germline V CDR1 and CDR2: MNHNS, SASEGT. The CDR3 nucleotides are TGTGCCAGCAGTGACCCTCCACATGGCCACACCTTC. Encoded protein: CASSDPPHGHTF.

The rearrangement uses TRBV28 and TRBJ2-2; 7 bases agree with TRBD2. The germline CDR1 and CDR2 sequences are MDHEN and SYDVKM. This CDR3 is built from 15 residues. The V segment lost 2 bases and the J segment 3 bases; nucleotides outside the gene matches: 3. In nucleotides, the CDR3 is TGTGCCAGCAGTTTAGCGGGGGTCGACACCGGGGAGCTGTTTTTT. Its protein is CASSLAGVDTGELFF.

Concerning this clone itself: This likely stems from a read error, as it lies one base from a far larger clone. This sequence joins TRBV27 and TRBJ1-5, with 7 bases identical to TRBD1. Germline values: CDR1 MNHEY, CDR2 SMNVEV (reference sequence). The CDR3 runs to 14 residues. The trim removed 7 bases at V and 6 bases at J, leaving 9 bases unmatched. For the CDR3, the DNA is TGTGCCAGCATAGTCAGGGGGGAAGGTCAGCCCCAGCATTTT. It is translated as CASIVRGEGQPQHF.

The gene calls are TRBV18 and TRBJ2-1, with 7 nucleotides matching TRBD1. V lost 4 bases, J lost 6 bases, and 9 bases stayed unmatched. The germline V gene has CDR1 KGHSH and CDR2 LQKENI. CDR3 size: 15 residues. CDR3 sequence: CASSQPGQKINEQFF. The CDR3 DNA is TGTGCCAGCTCACAACCGGGACAGAAGATCAATGAGCAGTTCTTC.

The count of this clone is one. The gene calls are TRBV25-1 and TRBJ1-4, with no clear D. Trimming shortened V by 4 bases and J by 8 bases, and 14 bases separated the two germline ends. Germline assignment: CDR1 MGHDK and CDR2 SYGVNS. CDR3 length: 14 residues. This CDR3 reads CASSGLDTFEKLFF. CDR3 in DNA: TGTGCCAGCAGTGGACTTGACACCTTCGAAAAACTGTTTTTT.

At least ten counts were recorded for this clone. The V call is TRBV5-6, the J call TRBJ2-1, with TRBD2 as a possible D gene (5 bases). Germline loops: CDR1 SGHDT, CDR2 YYEEEE. The V gene lost 4 bases and the J gene lost 5 bases, with 10 bases spanning the gap. The CDR3 covers 13 residues. CDR3 amino acids: CASSPGLNNEQFF. The CDR3, as DNA: TGTGCCAGCAGCCCTGGACTGAACAATGAGCAGTTCTTC.

The rearrangement uses TRBV7-5 and TRBJ2-3; the D segment call TRBD2 is taken from the table without a DNA check. TRBV7-5 is a pseudogene locus. CDR3 size: 14 residues. The CDR3 sequence: CASSLVDSTDTQYF. CDR3 DNA sequence: TGTGCCAGCAGCTTAGTGGACTCAACAGATACGCAGTATTTT.

A word on this clone: Other nucleotide sequences in the sample specify the same CDR3. CDR3 region: CASSSGTGRYEQYF. CDR3 DNA: TGTGCCAGCAGTTCCGGGACAGGGAGGTACGAGCAGTACTTC. The V and J genes are TRBV27 and TRBJ2-7; the match to TRBD1 covers 9 bases. V shed 4 bases and J 4 bases; nucleotides not matched to a gene: 5. In germline, CDR1 is MNHEY, CDR2 SMNVEV (reference sequence). The CDR3 contains 14 residues.

The chain combines TRBV30 with TRBJ2-6, with a tentative D call TRBD2 (5 bases). The CDR3 is made up of 15 amino acids. Trimming pared 4 bases from V and 1 base from J, leaving 11 bases between. CDR1 and CDR2 from the germline V gene are GTSNPN and SVGIG (reference sequence). The CDR3 region is CAWIPGVSGANVLTF. In DNA form, the CDR3 reads TGTGCCTGGATCCCCGGGGTTTCTGGGGCCAACGTCCTGACTTTC.

This chain connects TRBV6-1 to TRBJ2-7, with TRBD1 matching 8 bases. V was pared by 1 base and J by 3 bases, with 5 bases of the junction left unmatched. The germline gives CDR1 MNHNS, CDR2 SASEGT. This CDR3 comprises 15 residues. The CDR3 sequence is CASSEGGTGYYEQYF. CDR3 nucleotide sequence: TGTGCCAGCAGTGAAGGTGGGACAGGTTACTACGAGCAGTACTTC.

This clone was seen once. The chain uses TRBV7-2 and TRBJ2-7, with 7 bases identical to TRBD2. The CDR3 runs 15 residues. V shed 1 base and J 3 bases; nucleotides not matched to a gene: 6. CDR1 SGHTA and CDR2 FQGNSA come from the germline V gene. CDR3 amino acids: CASSLVGGSFYEQYF. CDR3 DNA: TGTGCCAGCAGCTTAGTGGGGGGGAGTTTCTACGAGCAGTACTTC.

The V gene is TRBV9, the J gene TRBJ1-4; 7 bases agree with TRBD1. Germline V gives CDR1 SGDLS, CDR2 YYNGEE. This CDR3 has 15 amino acids. V was pared by 4 bases and J by 3 bases, with 6 bases of the junction left unmatched. The CDR3 region has the DNA TGTGCCAGCAGCACCAGACAGGGTTCTAATGAAAAACTGTTTTTT. The encoded protein is CASSTRQGSNEKLFF.

The chain employs TRBV30 and TRBJ2-5; D ambiguous. Germline loops: CDR1 GTSNPN, CDR2 SVGIG (reference sequence). V was shortened by 0 bases and J by 5 bases, with 10 bases between the two germline ends. CDR3 length equals 13 residues. CDR3 in amino acids: CAWSVPSGETQYF. For the CDR3, the DNA is TGTGCCTGGAGTGTTCCTAGTGGGGAGACCCAGTACTTC.

This chain links TRBV11-3 with TRBJ2-7; D uncertain. Trimming stripped 5 bases from V and 5 bases from J, with 13 bases between. Per germline, CDR1 SGHNT and CDR2 YENEEA. The CDR3 is 13 residues long. Here the CDR3 DNA reads TGTGCCAGCAGCGCCACACCCCTCCACGAGCAGTACTTC. Amino acids: CASSATPLHEQYF.